The rows below give T cell receptor beta chains drawn from one sample of a study of regulatory T cells in long-lasting Graves disease. TCRdb recomputed calls from the multiplex PCR reads with MiXCR, one row per CDR3 protein. In the table there are 450,000 to 700,000 distinct CDR3 sequences, 13% of which are singletons. These data were also filed under a second study, of T cells in Graves' hyperthyroidism and ophthalmopathy.

Sequences were derived from peripheral blood mononuclear cells (PBMCs), sampled at new diagnosis, from a patient treated with antithyroid drugs. These receptors came from a man aged 25 to 40 with Graves disease. CDR3s leave out the opening cysteine and the closing phenylalanine or tryptophan. D genes are given only for firm matches.

. | TRBV6-1 | ATHEYTGELF
. | TRBV20-1 | SARVYQKLDTQY
TRBD2 | TRBV6-9 | ASSYGLAGAVY
. | TRBV27 | ASSFVGASTDTQY
. | TRBV15 | ATSRGEVPDTQY
. | TRBV20-1 | SVRAGYNTGELF
TRBD1 | TRBV19 | ASSARDRGPGNTEAF
TRBD1 | TRBV29-1 | SVEGTASGNTIY
TRBD2 | TRBV19 | ASSLSRTSGETQY
. | TRBV7-8 | ASSLGRVQPYEQY
. | TRBV7-3 | ASSSGTSGNEQF
. | TRBV5-6 | ASSPSWGELQF
. | TRBV15 | AGPQQSFRVFRSWGYT
TRBD2 | TRBV5-1 | ASSASGRGTGELF
. | TRBV3-1 | ASSPGQAKNIQY
. | TRBV25-1 | ASTHRTGTGELF
. | TRBV9 | ASSLDDEQF
TRBD2 | TRBV2 | ASSTTTSGSDNEQF
TRBD2 | TRBV12-3/TRBV12-4 | ASSGGLGKNIQY
. | TRBV20-1 | SGTPQGYEQY
. | TRBV29-1 | STMRENTGELF
TRBD2 | TRBV27 | ASSALLAGSTDTQY
. | TRBV20-1 | SARIRDSFYEQY
TRBD1 | TRBV2 | ASIIPRGREQF
. | TRBV6-1 | ASSARQGGGYTDTQY
. | TRBV29-1 | SVRDGRFYSGANVLT
. | TRBV27 | ASSFRGETDTQY
. | TRBV15 | ATSRDRQDADTQY
. | TRBV7-3 | ASSPWGRATDTQY
TRBD1 | TRBV6-5 | ASSYRQGKDTEAF
. | TRBV29-1 | SVEDLGGTSGANVLT
. | TRBV7-2 | ASSLSGPYANQPQH
. | TRBV24-1 | ATSDAGLGYT
TRBD2 | TRBV5-1 | ASSLTRTSSYNEQF
TRBD1 | TRBV14 | ASSQDPWDRGGTEAF
. | TRBV27 | ASSLQNEQF
. | TRBV12-3/TRBV12-4 | ASSFSQEEKLF
. | TRBV7-9 | ASSQRHTEAF
TRBD2 | TRBV29-1 | SVEEDVGLAPITGGDEQF
. | TRBV7-3 | ASSLQGQEQY
. | TRBV20-1 | SAGEGNTIY
. | TRBV12-3/TRBV12-4 | ACGESRQF
. | TRBV12-3/TRBV12-4 | ASSTGQGVGEQY
TRBD1 | TRBV6-5 | ASSYSMGGQGIGGYT
. | TRBV27 | ASSSDPGYSNQPQH
. | TRBV7-8 | ASLPGEGSTEAF